These 29 T cell receptor beta chains originate from one sample sequenced in a study of blood T cells in healthy people across ages. It was with a sample-barcoded 5' primer and a J-beta primer mix that a second PCR of roughly 7 to 12 cycles was run. TCRdb analysed the 5' RACE reads with MiXCR anew, one entry per CDR3 protein. The data hold hundreds of thousands of distinct CDR3 sequences, with roughly 60% observed a single time. Sequencing used blood. The receptors come from a man aged 25-40 years in good health.

The rearrangement uses TRBV5-4 and TRBJ1-1; D ambiguous. Germline V CDR1 and CDR2: SGHNT, YYREEE (reference sequence). V was shortened by 0 bases and J by 3 bases, with 6 bases between the two germline ends. This CDR3 is 13 amino acids long. The CDR3 reads CASSLEQHTEAFF. CDR3 DNA sequence: TGTGCCAGCAGCTTGGAACAGCACACTGAAGCTTTCTTT.

The gene calls are TRBV20-1 and TRBJ2-5; no clear D gene. CDR3 length: 14 residues. The germline V and J ends were trimmed by 3 bases and 1 base, with 12 bases remaining between them. The germline gives CDR1 DFQATT, CDR2 SNEGSKA (reference sequence). CDR3 sequence: CSASGPAGQETQYF. Here the CDR3 DNA reads TGCAGTGCTAGCGGCCCCGCTGGCCAAGAGACCCAGTACTTC.

This clonotype was observed a handful of times. V gene TRBV7-2 combines with J gene TRBJ1-6; 7 bases line up with TRBD1. The CDR3 totals 16 residues. V shed 3 bases, J shed 6 bases, and the junction held 8 bases outside the gene matches. Germline values: CDR1 SGHTA, CDR2 FQGNSA. This chain's CDR3 is CASSFLKGAGNSPLHF. CDR3 nucleotide sequence: TGTGCCAGCAGCTTTCTTAAGGGGGCTGGTAATTCACCCCTCCACTTT.

This rearrangement joins TRBV27 to TRBJ1-2; perhaps TRBD1 as D (6 bases). Trimming left V 3 bases short and J 9 bases short, with 14 bases between. The germline CDR1 and CDR2 sequences are MNHEY and SMNVEV (reference sequence). This CDR3 has 13 residues. The CDR3 region is CASSFRAGQSYTF. CDR3 DNA: TGTGCCAGCAGTTTTAGGGCGGGACAAAGCTACACCTTC.

The chain carries TRBV4-2 and TRBJ2-3; possibly TRBD2 for D (7 bases). The germline V gene encodes CDR1 LGHNA and CDR2 YNFKEQ. This CDR3 is 17 amino acids long. V was trimmed by 0 bases and J by 2 bases, leaving 15 bases between them. DNA for the CDR3: TGTGCCAGCAGCCAAGATCCTAGCGGACAGAACACAGATACGCAGTATTTT. Translating it yields CASSQDPSGQNTDTQYF.

The V and J genes are TRBV18 and TRBJ1-1, with D possibly being TRBD1 (5 bases). The length of the CDR3 is 12 residues. The V gene's germline CDR1 is KGHSH and CDR2 LQKENI. Trimming removed 8 bases at V and 4 bases at J, with 11 bases between. The CDR3 spells CASDSVGTEAFF. The CDR3 coding sequence is TGTGCCAGCGACAGCGTGGGCACTGAAGCTTTCTTT.

About this clonotype: One junction end does not reproduce the germline sequence, and a read error may be involved. The CDR3 nucleotides read TGCGCCAGCACCCAAGGACTAGCGAGGGAGACCCAGTACTTC. Translating gives CASTQGLARETQYF. The rearrangement uses TRBV4-3 and TRBJ2-5; TRBD2 aligns across 9 bases. Germline loops: CDR1 LGHNA, CDR2 YSLEER. This CDR3 contains 14 residues.

V and J are TRBV29-1 and TRBJ1-2; 7 bases map to TRBD1. V dropped 8 bases and J dropped 6; count of bases not matched to a gene: 6. CDR1 and CDR2 (germline): SQVTM, ANQGSEA. The CDR3 contains 11 residues. The CDR3 sequence is CSIIRGHGYTF. CDR3 nucleotides: TGCAGCATAATAAGGGGGCATGGCTACACCTTC.

J is TRBJ1-1 and V is TRBV30; a possible D gene is TRBD1 (6 bases). Trimming removed 5 bases from V and 1 base from J, with 14 bases in between. CDR1 and CDR2 from the germline V gene are GTSNPN and SVGIG (reference sequence). This CDR3 has 14 amino acids. The CDR3 DNA reads as TGTGCCTGGGGCGACGGGACACCGAACACTGAAGCTTTCTTT. This sequence encodes CAWGDGTPNTEAFF. Supplemented by reference TRBV30 and TRBJ1-1, the full variable domain reads SQTIHQWPATLVQPVGSPLSLECTVEGTSNPNLYWYRQAAGRGLQLLFYSVGIGQISSEVPQNLSASRPQDRQFILSSKKLLLSDSGFYLCAWGDGTPNTEAFFGQGTRLTVV.

For the CDR3, the DNA is TGTGCCAGCAGCTTAGCTACAGGGGGCTACAATGAGCAGTTCTTC. Protein: CASSLATGGYNEQFF. The rearrangement joins TRBV7-2 to TRBJ2-1; 8 nucleotides match TRBD1. Germline lookup yields CDR1 SGHTA and CDR2 FQGNSA. J was trimmed by 3 bases and V by 0 bases; bases with no gene match: 1. This CDR3 has 15 amino acids. Together with reference TRBV7-2 and TRBJ2-1, the CDR3 gives the full variable domain: GAGVSQSPSNKVTEKGKDVELRCDPISGHTALYWYRQSLGQGLEFLIYFQGNSAPDKSGLPSDRFSAERTGGSVSTLTIQRTQQEDSAVYLCASSLATGGYNEQFFGPGTRLTVL.

The V and J genes are TRBV7-9 and TRBJ2-7; no clear D. V dropped 1 base and J dropped 9 bases, with 10 bases sitting between them. This CDR3 spans 12 amino acids. CDR1 and CDR2 (germline): SEHNR, FQNEAQ (reference sequence). DNA for the CDR3: TGTGCCAGCAGCTTAGAGTCCCACAGGCAGTACTTC. Its translation is CASSLESHRQYF.

The chain carries TRBV4-3 and TRBJ2-7; TRBD1 is a possible D gene (6 bases). Germline V gene data show CDR1 as LGHNA and CDR2 as YSLEER. The length of the CDR3 is 15 residues. V was cut by 0 bases and J by 0 bases, with 9 bases left in between. The CDR3 is CASSQEQGSSYEQYF. The CDR3 DNA follows: TGCGCCAGCAGCCAAGAACAGGGAAGCTCCTACGAGCAGTACTTC.

The V and J genes are TRBV12-3 or TRBV12-4 and TRBJ1-2; 11 bases map to TRBD1. After removal of 5 bases from V and 5 bases from J, the junction contained 1 base not matched to a gene. CDR3 size: 13 residues. Here the CDR3 DNA reads TGTGCCAGCAGTGGGACAGGGGGATATGGCTACACCTTC. Translating it yields CASSGTGGYGYTF.

This rearrangement joins TRBV7-2 to TRBJ1-1, with D perhaps TRBD1 (5 bases). The CDR3 length is 15 residues. Germline CDR1 and CDR2: SGHTA and FQGNSA. V was shortened by 5 bases and J by 0 bases, with 13 bases between the two germline ends. The CDR3, as DNA: TGTGCCAGCAGCCTTATTCGGGGGATGAACACTGAAGCTTTCTTT. It specifies CASSLIRGMNTEAFF.

The chain carries TRBV27 and TRBJ2-7, with 7 bases that match TRBD1. The trim removed 7 bases at V and 1 base at J, leaving 10 bases unmatched. Germline CDR1 and CDR2: MNHEY and SMNVEV (reference sequence). This CDR3 has 15 residues. This CDR3 reads CASILEGAQSYEQYF. The CDR3 DNA follows: TGTGCCAGCATCCTAGAGGGGGCCCAGTCCTACGAGCAGTACTTC.

The rearrangement uses TRBV7-2 and TRBJ1-5, with 9 bases lining up with TRBD1. Per germline, CDR1 SGHTA and CDR2 FQGNSA. CDR3 size: 13 residues. The V gene end was trimmed by 7 bases and the J gene end by 11 bases; junction bases not matched to a gene: 9. The CDR3 sequence is CASIYTGGRAQHF. DNA of the CDR3: TGTGCCAGCATCTATACAGGGGGCAGGGCCCAGCATTTT.

The chain links TRBV28 to TRBJ2-7; 7 nucleotides line up with TRBD2. J was trimmed by 6 bases and V by 8 bases; bases with no gene match: 7. Germline V gene data show CDR1 as MDHEN and CDR2 as SYDVKM. The CDR3 loop spans 12 amino acids. CDR3 sequence (DNA): TGTGCCAGCGTTACAGGCGGGGGCGAGCAGTACTTC. Translated, it gives CASVTGGGEQYF.

V usage is TRBV3-1 and J usage is TRBJ2-7; 8 nucleotides line up with TRBD2. Looked up from germline, CDR1 is LGHDT and CDR2 is YNNKEL (reference sequence). V lost 4 bases and J lost 4; bases outside the gene matches: 6. This CDR3 spans 14 amino acids. CDR3 protein: CASSLGLARYEQYF. The CDR3 DNA is TGTGCCAGCAGCCTCGGACTAGCCCGGTACGAGCAGTACTTC.

This clonotype appeared many times. The chain joins TRBV4-2 to TRBJ1-2; maybe TRBD1 (5 bases). Trimming left V 1 base short and J 8 bases short, with 14 bases between. Germline CDR1 and CDR2: LGHNA and YNFKEQ. The CDR3 contains 14 residues. CDR3 sequence (DNA): TGTGCCAGCAGCCAAGGAAGACAGTATTGGGGCTACACCTTC. Translated, it gives CASSQGRQYWGYTF.

The chain is built from TRBV12-3 or TRBV12-4 and TRBJ1-5; tentative D call: TRBD1 (6 bases). The CDR3 covers 13 residues. V lost 5 bases and J 7 bases, leaving 12 bases between the germline ends. The CDR3 DNA is TGTGCCAGCAGTCAGGGGAGGCACCAGCCCCAGCATTTT. Protein product: CASSQGRHQPQHF.

This clonotype was picked up a small number of times. This chain joins TRBV4-3 and TRBJ1-4; D ambiguous. This CDR3 has 13 amino acids. Germline CDR1 LGHNA, CDR2 YSLEER. Trimming removed 1 base at V and 8 bases at J, with 8 bases between. This CDR3 is CASSQVRSEKLFF. In nucleotides, the CDR3 is TGCGCCAGCAGCCAAGTTCGGAGCGAAAAACTGTTTTTT.

This chain connects TRBV12-3 or TRBV12-4 to TRBJ2-1; 11 bases fit TRBD2. The CDR3 runs to 19 residues. J lost 0 bases, V lost 4 bases, and 11 bases had no gene match. CDR3 DNA sequence: TGTGCCAGCAGTTCTACGGGACTAGCGGTACTCGCCTCCTACAATGAGCAGTTCTTC. It yields the protein CASSSTGLAVLASYNEQFF.

Only a few counts were recorded for this clonotype. The chain is built from TRBV20-1 and TRBJ2-7; 10 bases agree with TRBD2. The germline CDR1 and CDR2 sequences are DFQATT and SNEGSKA (reference sequence). This CDR3 contains 14 residues. The trim removed 1 base at V and 5 bases at J, leaving 5 bases unmatched. The CDR3 DNA is TGCAGTGCTAGAGTTACTAGCGGGACTAACGAGCAGTACTTC. Its translation: CSARVTSGTNEQYF.

This clonotype was detected a few times. This chain links TRBV20-1 with TRBJ2-4; D is ambiguous. The CDR3 extends over 13 amino acids. Germline V lookup: CDR1 DFQATT, CDR2 SNEGSKA (reference sequence). V lost 5 bases and J lost 0, with 8 bases in between. CDR3 region: CSAEVGAKNIQYF. CDR3 in DNA: TGCAGTGCTGAAGTTGGAGCCAAAAACATTCAGTACTTC.

The V and J genes are TRBV29-1 and TRBJ2-7, with D possibly called TRBD1 or TRBD2 (5 bases each). The germline V gene encodes CDR1 SQVTM and CDR2 ANQGSEA. The CDR3 covers 15 residues. V was trimmed by 1 base and J by 3 bases, leaving 16 bases between them. The CDR3 is CSVEAHGDLGYEQYF. CDR3 bases: TGCAGCGTTGAAGCTCACGGGGACCTGGGCTACGAGCAGTACTTC.

This clonotype appeared a few times. This chain links TRBV20-1 with TRBJ2-1, with D perhaps TRBD2 (5 bases). The CDR3 has 13 residues. Germline CDR1 reads DFQATT; CDR2 reads SNEGSKA (reference sequence). The V end lost 3 bases, the J end lost 7 bases, and 13 bases lay between the germline ends. The CDR3 nucleotides are TGCAGTGCTAGTGGGGTCTCGGGGAATGAGCAGTTCTTC. This translates into CSASGVSGNEQFF.

This chain connects TRBV6-5 to TRBJ2-5; 8 bases map to TRBD2. This CDR3 spans 15 amino acids. The trim removed 5 bases at V and 11 bases at J, leaving 16 bases unmatched. Germline CDR1 reads MNHEY; CDR2 reads SVGAGI. The DNA for the CDR3 is TGTGCCAGCAGTCACCTAAGCGGGGGCGGGGATGAGCAGTACTTC. Residues: CASSHLSGGGDEQYF.

This clonotype was recorded only once. The chain links TRBV24-1 to TRBJ2-1; TRBD2 aligns across 11 bases. This CDR3 has 15 amino acids. With V trimmed by 6 bases and J by 9 bases, 9 bases remained unmatched. Germline loops: CDR1 KGHDR, CDR2 SFDVKD. As DNA, the CDR3 is TGTGCCACCAGTTTAGCGGGAGGGCCAGTTGCTGAGCAGTTCTTC. Translating gives CATSLAGGPVAEQFF.

This clonotype was recorded a few times. CDR3 sequence reads: CASSEVTANYGYTF. DNA of the CDR3: TGTGCCAGCAGTGAAGTCACAGCTAACTATGGCTACACCTTC. The chain uses TRBV2 and TRBJ1-2; no definite D call. Trimming pared 1 base from V and 0 bases from J, leaving 6 bases between. The germline V gene encodes CDR1 SNHLY and CDR2 FYNNEI. CDR3 length: 14 residues.